These 22 T cell receptor beta chains came from one sample sequenced in a study of T cells in localized non-small cell lung cancer. Repertoires were generated with immunoSEQ multiplex PCR, while TCRdb's copy carries only in-frame clones and drops some. This sample has around 140,000 clones, with roughly 90% found just once. The sequences come from peripheral blood, collected before any cancer treatment. Receptor source: a female donor over 55 with stage I lung adenocarcinoma.

J is TRBJ2-2 and V is TRBV5-1; TRBD1 matches 7 bases. The ends lost 4 bases at V and 5 bases at J; junction bases unmatched: 5. Germline assignment: CDR1 SGHRS and CDR2 YFSETQ. This CDR3 has 14 amino acids. CDR3 sequence: CASSLTGITGELFF. The DNA for the CDR3 is TGCGCCAGCAGCCTGACAGGGATTACCGGGGAGCTGTTTTTT.

The chain links TRBV27 to TRBJ1-5; D remains ambiguous. The V end lost 2 bases, the J end lost 2 bases, and 10 bases lay between the germline ends. This CDR3 is 15 amino acids long. Germline V lookup: CDR1 MNHEY, CDR2 SMNVEV (reference sequence). In nucleotides, the CDR3 is TGTGCCAGCAGTTTAGAGGGTGCGGGCAATCAGCCCCAGCATTTT. It specifies CASSLEGAGNQPQHF.

The chain recombines TRBV19 with TRBJ2-2, with 13 bases aligning to TRBD2. V shed 4 bases, J shed 5 bases, and the junction held 13 bases outside the gene matches. The CDR3 consists of 19 residues. Germline CDR1 LNHDA, CDR2 SQIVND (reference sequence). The DNA of the CDR3 is TGTGCCAGTAGTAAACGCCGGACTAGCGGGGGACTAGGGACCGGGGAGCTGTTTTTT. It specifies CASSKRRTSGGLGTGELFF.

This clone was detected once. This chain links TRBV2 with TRBJ2-5; perhaps TRBD2 as D (5 bases). In germline, CDR1 is SNHLY, CDR2 FYNNEI. The CDR3 totals 13 residues. V was shortened by 9 bases and J by 1 base, with 12 bases between the two germline ends. CDR3 loop: CASIEGAQETQYF. CDR3 nucleotides: TGTGCCAGTATTGAGGGTGCCCAAGAGACCCAGTACTTC.

This chain uses TRBV27 with TRBJ2-4, with D perhaps matching TRBD2 (5 bases). Germline V CDR1 and CDR2: MNHEY, SMNVEV (reference sequence). V was cut by 2 bases and J by 8 bases, with 13 bases left in between. The CDR3 is made up of 14 amino acids. CDR3 DNA: TGTGCCAGCAGTTTAGCCGGGGTTTGGGACATTCAGTACTTC. This translates into CASSLAGVWDIQYF.

This rearrangement joins TRBV28 to TRBJ2-1; D possibly corresponds to TRBD2 (6 bases). Trimming cost V 4 bases and J 7 bases, with 17 bases left between them. The germline V gene encodes CDR1 MDHEN and CDR2 SYDVKM. CDR3 length equals 15 residues. CDR3 loop: CASSWVAGSRNEQFF. DNA for the CDR3: TGTGCCAGCAGTTGGGTTGCGGGAAGCCGTAATGAGCAGTTCTTC.

This chain joins TRBV5-1 and TRBJ1-3; 7 bases fit TRBD1. The V and J ends lost 2 bases and 3 bases, in that order; junction bases with no gene match: 5. Per the germline V gene, CDR1 is SGHRS and CDR2 is YFSETQ. The CDR3 spans 15 residues. The CDR3 loop is CASSFDRVVGNTIYF. DNA for the CDR3: TGCGCCAGCAGCTTTGACAGGGTAGTTGGAAACACCATATATTTT.

This chain uses TRBV29-1 with TRBJ2-7; TRBD1 agrees at 9 bases. The CDR3 loop spans 11 amino acids. Germline V gives CDR1 SQVTM, CDR2 ANQGSEA. The junction had 4 bases not matched to a gene; V was cut back by 7 bases and J by 6 bases. The CDR3 is CSGKTGGEQYF. The CDR3 region has the DNA TGCAGCGGGAAGACAGGGGGCGAGCAGTACTTC.

The rearrangement uses TRBV5-1 and TRBJ2-1; D is unclear. The V end was cut by 4 bases, the J end by 2 bases, with 13 bases between. The CDR3 totals 15 residues. The V gene's germline CDR1 is SGHRS and CDR2 YFSETQ. The CDR3 protein is CASSIPMGAYNEQFF. CDR3 sequence (DNA): TGCGCCAGCAGCATTCCCATGGGCGCCTACAATGAGCAGTTCTTC.

The CDR3 loop reads CASSLGSGVAKNIQYF. In DNA, the CDR3 is TGTGCCAGCAGCTTGGGGTCGGGGGTAGCCAAAAACATTCAGTACTTC. V and J are TRBV5-4 and TRBJ2-4; D may be TRBD2 (6 bases). V gave up 0 bases and J gave up 0 bases, with 10 bases separating them. Germline V gives CDR1 SGHNT, CDR2 YYREEE (reference sequence). The CDR3 is 16 residues long.

The chain recombines TRBV19 with TRBJ1-1, with D possibly matching TRBD1 (5 bases). V gave up 0 bases and J gave up 1 base, with 18 bases separating them. Per germline, CDR1 LNHDA and CDR2 SQIVND (reference sequence). This CDR3 is built from 18 residues. In nucleotides, the CDR3 is TGTGCCAGTAGTATAGATCTATGGACAATCAACACGAACACTGAAGCTTTCTTT. It is translated as CASSIDLWTINTNTEAFF.

The rearrangement uses TRBV18 and TRBJ2-5; no clear D. V was clipped by 8 bases and J by 4 bases, with 17 bases between them. Germline CDR1 KGHSH, CDR2 LQKENI. The CDR3 extends over 14 amino acids. The CDR3 DNA is TGTGCCAGCCACGGTCCTGGACGCGGAGAGACCCAGTACTTC. Translating gives CASHGPGRGETQYF.

The chain combines TRBV27 with TRBJ1-1, with D unclear. Germline V lookup: CDR1 MNHEY, CDR2 SMNVEV (reference sequence). The V end was cut by 5 bases, the J end by 6 bases, with 10 bases between. This CDR3 contains 12 residues. CDR3 sequence: CASSNSGAEAFF. The CDR3 nucleotides read TGTGCCAGCAGTAATTCTGGGGCTGAAGCTTTCTTT.

The chain is built from TRBV9 and TRBJ2-2; 9 nucleotides agree with TRBD1. CDR1 SGDLS and CDR2 YYNGEE come from the germline V gene. The V and J ends lost 5 bases and 3 bases, in that order; junction bases with no gene match: 5. CDR3 length: 15 amino acids. This chain's CDR3 is CASRGTGRDTGELFF. The CDR3 DNA sequence: TGTGCCAGCAGAGGGACAGGGAGGGACACCGGGGAGCTGTTTTTT.

The V and J genes are TRBV7-9 and TRBJ1-1; TRBD1 aligns across 9 bases. The CDR3 contains 16 residues. Germline trimming cut 5 bases from V and 2 bases from J; bases unmatched to any gene: 9. Germline V gene data show CDR1 as SEHNR and CDR2 as FQNEAQ (reference sequence). CDR3 in DNA: TGTGCCAGCAGCCCGCCGGGACAGGGTCCCAACACTGAAGCTTTCTTT. It codes for CASSPPGQGPNTEAFF.

In its sample, this clone was seen a few times. The chain joins TRBV2 to TRBJ2-3, with D possibly matching TRBD2 (6 bases). Trimming left V 4 bases short and J 0 bases short, with 8 bases between. The CDR3 sequence is 14 residues long. CDR1 and CDR2 from the germline V gene are SNHLY and FYNNEI. CDR3 DNA: TGTGCCAGCAGTGGGGACTCTAGCACAGATACGCAGTATTTT. This translates into CASSGDSSTDTQYF.

The V call is TRBV2, the J call TRBJ1-1; D is possibly TRBD1 (5 bases). CDR3 size: 11 residues. The ends were cut back, 4 bases at V and 9 bases at J, with 9 bases in the middle. CDR1 is SNHLY and CDR2 is FYNNEI in the germline V gene. CDR3 bases: TGTGCCAGCAGTGGTATGGGACAAGCTTTCTTT. It codes for CASSGMGQAFF. Together with reference TRBV2 and TRBJ1-1, the CDR3 gives the full variable domain: EPEVTQTPSHQVTQMGQEVILRCVPISNHLYFYWYRQILGQKVEFLVSFYNNEISEKSEIFDDQFSVERPDGSNFTLKIRSTKLEDSAMYFCASSGMGQAFFGQGTRLTVV.

This chain uses TRBV5-4 with TRBJ2-3, with 12 nucleotides matching TRBD2. CDR1 and CDR2 from the germline V gene are SGHNT and YYREEE (reference sequence). The ends lost 4 bases at V and 7 bases at J; junction bases unmatched: 4. The CDR3 runs 14 residues. This CDR3 reads CASSATSGGYTQYF. The CDR3 DNA sequence: TGTGCCAGCAGCGCGACTAGCGGGGGATATACGCAGTATTTT.

In DNA form, the CDR3 reads TGTGCCAGCAGCTTAGGACTCGCCGGGGAGCTGTTTTTT. The encoded protein is CASSLGLAGELFF. The chain has TRBV11-3 and TRBJ2-2; D remains ambiguous. The CDR3 covers 13 residues. Trimming took off 1 base at V and 6 bases at J, with 6 bases between the two ends. CDR1 is SGHNT, CDR2 YENEEA, per germline.

The V and J genes are TRBV10-3 and TRBJ1-5, with 7 bases matching TRBD1. Trimming removed 2 bases from V and 5 bases from J; junction bases left unmatched: 3. There are 14 residues in the CDR3. In germline, CDR1 is ENHRY, CDR2 SYGVKD. In DNA, the CDR3 is TGTGCCATCAGTGAGACAGGGACAGATCAGCCCCAGCATTTT. Protein product: CAISETGTDQPQHF.

The chain employs TRBV4-2 and TRBJ2-3; 8 positions agree with TRBD1. The CDR3 length is 15 residues. Germline V gives CDR1 LGHNA, CDR2 YNFKEQ. V gave up 3 bases and J gave up 1 base; unmatched junction bases: 3. CDR3 coding DNA: TGTGCCAGCAGCCATTTACAGGGGGGCACAGATACGCAGTATTTT. As protein: CASSHLQGGTDTQYF.

Points on this clone: The junction departs from the called germline gene at one end, perhaps through a read error. The V call is TRBV7-9, the J call TRBJ2-1, with D perhaps TRBD2 (5 bases). The germline V gene has CDR1 SEHNR and CDR2 FQNEAQ (reference sequence). This CDR3 comprises 16 residues. In DNA, the CDR3 is TGTGCCAGCACCTTATGGTCGGCGGGTATTATTAATGAGCAGTTCTTC. It translates to CASTLWSAGIINEQFF.